These 17 T cell receptor beta chains share one sample of origin, sequenced in a study of cytomegalovirus exposure and HLA in healthy donors listed by TCRdb under 2017. Libraries were constructed by the immunoSEQ multiplex PCR assay. For the multiplex PCR, a mixture combining 60 forward primers for TCR Vbeta segments and 13 reverse primers for TCR Jbeta segments was used. As stored in TCRdb, this immuneACCESS dataset retains in-frame rearrangements with V and J assigned. A fraction of the clones does not appear; measured against another copy, unresolved V genes explain less than half of the discrepancy, and the remainder lacks a known reason. The sample table records 55,000 to 80,000 clones; approximately 71% of these occur just once. The ten largest make up under 30% of the sample. Material for sequencing was PBMCs. The receptors were gathered from a woman between 35 and 50 years old in good health and CMV-seropositive.

In nucleotides, the CDR3 is TGTGCCAGCAGCAGGGAGCTCTCCGGGGCCAACGTCCTGACTTTC. The encoded protein is CASSRELSGANVLTF. The chain combines TRBV5-4 with TRBJ2-6, with a tentative D call TRBD2 (5 bases). V lost 4 bases and J 4 bases, leaving 12 bases between the germline ends. Per the germline V gene, CDR1 is SGHNT and CDR2 is YYREEE (reference sequence). This CDR3 spans 15 amino acids.

The rearrangement joins TRBV19 to TRBJ1-5; 8 nucleotides align to TRBD1. CDR3 length: 14 residues. V shed 6 bases and J 3 bases; nucleotides not matched to a gene: 4. Germline V gene data show CDR1 as LNHDA and CDR2 as SQIVND (reference sequence). In nucleotides, the CDR3 is TGTGCCAGTAGAGGACAGGGTCTCAATCAGCCCCAGCATTTT. It is translated as CASRGQGLNQPQHF.

J is TRBJ1-4 and V is TRBV10-3; D unresolved. The V end lost 6 bases, the J end lost 4 bases, and 15 bases lay between the germline ends. Per the germline V gene, CDR1 is ENHRY and CDR2 is SYGVKD. The CDR3 extends over 15 amino acids. The CDR3 loop reads CAISPGPINNEKLFF. The CDR3 region has the DNA TGTGCCATCAGCCCCGGTCCTATTAATAATGAAAAACTGTTTTTT.

The chain recombines TRBV7-2 with TRBJ2-3; 11 positions agree with TRBD2. The CDR3 length is 16 residues. In germline, CDR1 is SGHTA, CDR2 FQGNSA. V shed 4 bases, J shed 5 bases, and the junction held 8 bases outside the gene matches. The CDR3, as DNA: TGTGCCAGCAGCTCCCCACTAGCGGGGGAGGGAGATACGCAGTATTTT. Protein: CASSSPLAGEGDTQYF.

J is TRBJ1-5 and V is TRBV19; TRBD1 might be the D (5 bases). The CDR3 sequence is 13 residues long. Germline CDR1 is LNHDA and CDR2 is SQIVND (reference sequence). V lost 6 bases to trimming and J lost 3 bases, with 9 bases between them. The CDR3 nucleotides read TGTGCCAGTAGGTCGACAGTCAATCAGCCCCAGCATTTT. It translates to CASRSTVNQPQHF.

V and J are TRBV7-8 and TRBJ1-2, with 9 bases fitting TRBD1. The germline V gene has CDR1 SGHVS and CDR2 FQNEAQ. The junction had 2 bases not matched to a gene; V was cut back by 1 base and J by 2 bases. The CDR3 contains 15 residues. CDR3 in DNA: TGTGCCAGCAGCTTAGACAGGGGGCGCAACTATGGCTACACCTTC. Translating gives CASSLDRGRNYGYTF.

The chain recombines TRBV2 with TRBJ1-4; TRBD1 agrees at 7 bases. This CDR3 region has 14 residues. Looked up from germline, CDR1 is SNHLY and CDR2 is FYNNEI. The J segment lost 10 bases and the V segment lost 9 bases, leaving 14 bases of the junction unmatched. For the CDR3, the DNA is TGTGCCAGTAAAACTCAGGGGGTCTTCGGAAAACTGTTTTTT. Amino acids: CASKTQGVFGKLFF.

The chain is built from TRBV19 and TRBJ1-3; no clear D. This CDR3 has 11 residues. Germline assignment: CDR1 LNHDA and CDR2 SQIVND (reference sequence). The CDR3 nucleotides are TGTGGTTCCAGATCTGGAAACACCATATATTTT. Its translation is CGSRSGNTIYF.

This rearrangement joins TRBV5-1 to TRBJ2-5, with D possibly matching TRBD2 (6 bases). The end of the DNA is better explained by TRBJ2-7, so the J call may be wrong. The CDR3 is 15 amino acids. In germline, CDR1 is SGHRS, CDR2 YFSETQ. This chain's CDR3 is CASSPTSTVSYEQYF. The CDR3 DNA is TGCGCCAGCAGCCCAACTAGCACAGTTTCCTACGAGCAGTACTTC.

This clone came up a few times. The chain carries TRBV7-2 and TRBJ2-3; D might be TRBD2 (5 bases). Germline values: CDR1 SGHTA, CDR2 FQGNSA. Trimming removed 5 bases at V and 14 bases at J, with 17 bases between. The CDR3 is made up of 12 amino acids. DNA of the CDR3: TGTGCCAGCAGCCCCGACTATTTGTTTCCGTATTTT. It codes for CASSPDYLFPYF.

The gene calls are TRBV7-2 and TRBJ2-2, with a possible D match to TRBD2 (6 bases). Germline CDR1 reads SGHTA; CDR2 reads FQGNSA. The CDR3 is 14 residues long. Trimming stripped 5 bases from V and 1 base from J, with 8 bases between. In DNA form, the CDR3 reads TGTGCCAGCAGCCGGAGGGTGAACACCGGGGAGCTGTTTTTT. This translates into CASSRRVNTGELFF.

The table lists this clone with a few counts. This chain uses TRBV2 with TRBJ1-2; 7 bases match TRBD1. The length of the CDR3 is 15 residues. The J segment lost 0 bases and the V segment lost 6 bases, leaving 7 bases of the junction unmatched. Germline V gene lookup returns CDR1 SNHLY and CDR2 FYNNEI. The CDR3 region has the DNA TGTGCCAGCAGACCTACCGGGACAGCTAACTATGGCTACACCTTC. Residues: CASRPTGTANYGYTF.

CDR3 sequence (DNA): TGCGCCAGCAGCTTGGACCCAGGGTCAACTAACTATGGCTACACCTTC. Protein product: CASSLDPGSTNYGYTF. The chain recombines TRBV5-1 with TRBJ1-2; perhaps TRBD1 as D (5 bases). The germline V gene has CDR1 SGHRS and CDR2 YFSETQ. The length of the CDR3 is 16 residues. Trimming cost V 0 bases and J 0 bases, with 12 bases left between them.

The chain is built from TRBV7-8 and TRBJ1-1, with D perhaps TRBD1 (5 bases). Germline loops: CDR1 SGHVS, CDR2 FQNEAQ. The CDR3 runs 16 residues. V lost 1 base to trimming and J lost 4 bases, with 16 bases between them. CDR3 in amino acids: CASSLVLGQWSTEAFF. The CDR3 bases are TGTGCCAGCAGCTTAGTATTGGGGCAATGGAGCACTGAAGCTTTCTTT.

The chain couples TRBV2 to TRBJ2-7, with D possibly TRBD2 on 5 matching bases. The CDR3 totals 13 residues. Germline V gene data show CDR1 as SNHLY and CDR2 as FYNNEI. Trimming left V 4 bases short and J 9 bases short, with 16 bases between. The CDR3: CASSAAPRVGQYF. The CDR3, as DNA: TGTGCCAGCAGTGCTGCCCCGCGGGTAGGGCAGTACTTC.

The table lists this clone with a few counts. The chain has TRBV7-2 and TRBJ2-7, with 8 nucleotides matching TRBD2. CDR3 size: 15 residues. The trim removed 1 base at V and 4 bases at J, leaving 6 bases unmatched. Germline V gene sequence: CDR1 SGHTA, CDR2 FQGNSA. The CDR3 region has the DNA TGTGCCAGCAGCTTAGTGTCGGGGGGGCTTTACGAGCAGTACTTC. This translates into CASSLVSGGLYEQYF.

This clone was seen a few times. The chain links TRBV7-2 to TRBJ1-2; a possible D gene is TRBD1 (6 bases). Between the trimmed V and J ends, which lost 1 base and 8 bases, there was a span of 14 bases. This CDR3 has 14 amino acids. Per germline, CDR1 SGHTA and CDR2 FQGNSA. The CDR3 nucleotides are TGTGCCAGCAGCTTAGAGGGACAAACTTTGGGCTACACCTTC. It translates to CASSLEGQTLGYTF.